This T cell receptor (beta chain) was recovered during a study of lymphopenia after photon versus proton radiotherapy. General observations from the study: Better survival with proton therapy was suggested as possible, not demonstrated. Larger post-nadir TCR diversity loss correlated inversely with survival in deceased patients. Under photons, naive T cells and diversity fell while effector/memory populations rose. Post-nadir diversity loss with photons came from oligoclonal expansion, particularly CD8+ Temra cells.

Germline V gene data show CDR1 as LNHDA and CDR2 as SQIVND (reference sequence). The junction had 1 base not matched to a gene; V was cut back by 7 bases and J by 0 bases. The CDR3 is 15 amino acids. Method: immunoSEQ multiplex PCR; TCRdb's copy keeps in-frame clones and lacks some. The table records roughly 23,000 clones, about 90% of them present only once. With regard to this clone: As yet, its antigen is unknown.

This specimen consisted of peripheral blood, obtained from a patient treated with proton-based radiotherapy. This TCR was sampled from a woman between 65 and 79 years old with pancreatic cancer. Some clones in this sample may be carry-over from other donors' samples. This chain uses TRBV19 with TRBJ2-1; TRBD2 aligns across 12 bases. The CDR3 coding sequence is TGTGCCAGTAAGACTAGCGGGAGCTCCTACAATGAGCAGTTCTTC. Translation gives CASKTSGSSYNEQFF.